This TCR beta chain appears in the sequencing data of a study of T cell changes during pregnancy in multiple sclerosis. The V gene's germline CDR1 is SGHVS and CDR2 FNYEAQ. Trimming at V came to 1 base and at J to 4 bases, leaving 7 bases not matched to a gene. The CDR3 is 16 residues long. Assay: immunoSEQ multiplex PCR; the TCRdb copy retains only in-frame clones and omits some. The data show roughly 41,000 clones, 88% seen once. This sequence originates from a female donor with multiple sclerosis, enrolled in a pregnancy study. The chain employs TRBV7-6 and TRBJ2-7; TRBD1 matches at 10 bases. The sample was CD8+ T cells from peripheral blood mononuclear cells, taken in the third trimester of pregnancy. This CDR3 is CASSLVEGTGVYEQYF. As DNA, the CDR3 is TGTGCCAGCAGCTTAGTAGAAGGGACAGGGGTGTACGAGCAGTACTTC.